This TCR beta chain is from a study of radiotherapy plus CTLA-4 blockade in lung cancer. As for the study in general: Objective responses were seen in about a sixth of patients, disease control in around 30%.

Profiling relied on immunoSEQ multiplex PCR, and the TCRdb table lists in-frame clones only, not all of them. This table has 75,000 or so clones, roughly three quarters appearing once. In chemo-refractory metastatic non-small-cell lung cancer, patients got ipilimumab CTLA-4 blockade together with focal radiation. V dropped 5 bases and J dropped 0 bases, with 11 bases sitting between them. This CDR3 has 14 residues. Germline V gene data show CDR1 as MNHEY and CDR2 as SMNVEV (reference sequence). Overall study results and limits: Blood saw expansion of tumor-derived TCR clones after radiotherapy plus ipilimumab. Best predicting response, reportedly, were early blood T cell clone dynamics, with interferon-beta.

As for this clone: Its antigen is unidentified.

The sample was peripheral blood, taken from a patient treated with radiotherapy plus ipilimumab. V and J are TRBV27 and TRBJ2-7, with D unclear. This TCR derives from a human donor with non-small cell lung cancer who had a complete response to radiotherapy plus ipilimumab. The CDR3 reads CASSGRWASYEQYF. In DNA, the CDR3 is TGTGCCAGCAGTGGTCGGTGGGCCTCCTACGAGCAGTACTTC.